Following are 21 T cell receptor beta chains from one sample sequenced in a study of shared clonotypes between healthy human individuals. Profiling relied on immunoSEQ multiplex PCR, and the TCRdb table lists in-frame clones only, not all of them. The table has approximately 500,000 clones, over 70% seen once. Material: PBMCs. These receptors were taken from a woman between 35 and 50 years old in good health. Some clones in this sample may be carry-over from other donors' samples.

The chain combines TRBV6-5 with TRBJ1-4; tentative D call: TRBD1 (6 bases). The V and J ends lost 9 bases and 0 bases respectively, with 11 bases between them. Germline loops: CDR1 MNHEY, CDR2 SVGAGI. The CDR3 runs to 14 residues. CDR3 loop: CASKDSPTNEKLFF. CDR3 coding DNA: TGTGCCAGTAAGGACAGTCCAACTAATGAAAAACTGTTTTTT.

The chain employs TRBV28 and TRBJ2-2; tentatively, D is TRBD2 (5 bases). This CDR3 contains 13 residues. The V end was cut by 5 bases, the J end by 5 bases, with 9 bases between. Looked up from germline, CDR1 is MDHEN and CDR2 is SYDVKM. CDR3 coding DNA: TGTGCCAGCAGTACCTCGGGGACCGGGGAGCTGTTTTTT. This translates into CASSTSGTGELFF.

In its sample, this clone was seen once. This chain joins TRBV11-2 and TRBJ2-3; 12 nucleotides align to TRBD2. Germline V CDR1 and CDR2: SGHAT, FQNNGV. Unmatched junction bases numbered 7, after V lost 5 bases and J lost 4 bases. The length of the CDR3 is 16 residues. This CDR3 reads CASSPLAGGPSDTQYF. In DNA form, the CDR3 reads TGTGCCAGCAGCCCCCTAGCGGGAGGGCCTTCAGATACGCAGTATTTT.

The chain employs TRBV4-2 and TRBJ2-7; D gene uncertain. This CDR3 has 15 amino acids. Germline-derived CDR1 and CDR2 are LGHNA and YNFKEQ. Trimming stripped 4 bases from V and 2 bases from J, with 15 bases between. The CDR3 spells CASSPSGAPAYEQYF. CDR3 in DNA: TGTGCCAGCAGCCCTTCCGGCGCGCCAGCCTACGAGCAGTACTTC.

Comment on this clone: A far more abundant clone sits one base away, making this likely a read error. Other DNA variants within this sample encode the same CDR3. The chain employs TRBV2 and TRBJ1-5; possible D gene TRBD1, 5 bases. This CDR3 is built from 13 residues. Germline loops: CDR1 SNHLY, CDR2 FYNNEI. This CDR3 reads CAAGANSNQPQHF. The CDR3 region has the DNA TGTGCCGCCGGGGCAAATAGCAATCAGCCTCAGCATTTT.

This clone was detected only once. This is likely an artifact of a read error, given a far larger clone one base away. V gene TRBV30 combines with J gene TRBJ1-2; D is possibly TRBD1 (5 bases). The CDR3 is made up of 14 amino acids. Germline assignment: CDR1 GTSNPN and CDR2 SVGIG (reference sequence). V was shortened by 7 bases and J by 0 bases, with 15 bases between the two germline ends. The CDR3: CASRGGTPNYGYTF. CDR3 in DNA: TGTGCCTCCCGGGGGGGGACTCCTAACTATGGCTACACCTTC.

The chain combines TRBV5-1 with TRBJ2-7; 15 bases align to TRBD2. CDR3 length: 17 amino acids. CDR1 and CDR2 from the germline V gene are SGHRS and YFSETQ. J was trimmed by 2 bases and V by 0 bases; bases with no gene match: 3. The CDR3 loop is CASSLVRTSGRAYEQYF. CDR3 DNA sequence: TGCGCCAGCAGCTTGGTTCGGACTAGCGGGAGGGCCTACGAGCAGTACTTC.

This clone was detected once. The V gene is TRBV27, the J gene TRBJ2-3, with D uncertain. The germline CDR1 and CDR2 sequences are MNHEY and SMNVEV (reference sequence). Between the trimmed V and J ends, which lost 7 bases and 5 bases, there was a span of 19 bases. The length of the CDR3 is 15 residues. CDR3 DNA sequence: TGTGCCAGCACCCCGGTTGGGTACATTGAAGATACGCAGTATTTT. This sequence encodes CASTPVGYIEDTQYF.

The gene calls are TRBV27 and TRBJ2-7, with 8 bases lining up with TRBD1. CDR3 length: 16 residues. Trimming at V came to 3 bases and at J to 2 bases, leaving 9 bases not matched to a gene. Germline V gene sequence: CDR1 MNHEY, CDR2 SMNVEV (reference sequence). Here the CDR3 DNA reads TGTGCCAGCAGTTTCTCACCACAGGGGGGTACCTACGAGCAGTACTTC. This encodes CASSFSPQGGTYEQYF.

As regards this clone: One junction end disagrees with the germline gene, perhaps due to a read error. This sequence joins TRBV7-2 and TRBJ1-1, with a weak D call TRBD1 (6 bases). The CDR3 sequence is 13 residues long. CDR1 is SGHTA and CDR2 is FQGNSA in the germline V gene. CDR3 DNA: TGTGCCAGCATATGGACAGCGAACACTGAAGATTTATTT. Its translation is CASIWTANTEDLF.

The V call is TRBV18, the J call TRBJ1-1; TRBD1 matches 7 bases. Germline V gene data show CDR1 as KGHSH and CDR2 as LQKENI. The CDR3 is 13 residues long. V gave up 6 bases and J gave up 3 bases; unmatched junction bases: 4. For the CDR3, the DNA is TGTGCCAGCTCTTCAGGACAGGACACTGAAGCTTTCTTT. It codes for CASSSGQDTEAFF.

The chain links TRBV11-2 to TRBJ2-6; possibly TRBD1 for D (8 bases). The CDR3 spans 16 residues. The germline gives CDR1 SGHAT, CDR2 FQNNGV. The V end was cut by 6 bases, the J end by 6 bases, with 18 bases between. This chain's CDR3 is CASRWGGQVEANVLTF. The CDR3 nucleotides are TGTGCCAGCAGATGGGGGGGACAGGTGGAGGCCAACGTCCTGACTTTC.

The chain is built from TRBV18 and TRBJ2-1; 8 bases align to TRBD2. J was trimmed by 8 bases and V by 5 bases; bases with no gene match: 11. The CDR3 has 15 amino acids. The germline gives CDR1 KGHSH, CDR2 LQKENI. The CDR3 loop is CASSGPGLVVHEQFF. The DNA for the CDR3 is TGTGCCAGCTCAGGCCCGGGACTAGTCGTGCATGAGCAGTTCTTC.

With respect to this clone: This sample also contains other DNA sequences that code for the same CDR3. V and J are TRBV7-3 and TRBJ2-6; weak D call: TRBD1 (5 bases). The CDR3 totals 17 residues. The germline V gene encodes CDR1 SGHTA and CDR2 FQGTGA. V was pared by 2 bases and J by 0 bases, with 11 bases between. The CDR3 protein is CASSLQGTGSGANVLTF. CDR3 nucleotides: TGTGCCAGCAGCTTACAGGGCACTGGCTCTGGGGCCAACGTCCTGACTTTC.

This chain joins TRBV19 and TRBJ1-5, with unresolved D. The CDR3 consists of 15 residues. Per germline, CDR1 LNHDA and CDR2 SQIVND (reference sequence). The V end lost 3 bases, the J end lost 0 bases, and 9 bases lay between the germline ends. The CDR3: CASSMVWVSNQPQHF. CDR3 coding DNA: TGTGCCAGTAGTATGGTTTGGGTTAGCAATCAGCCCCAGCATTTT.

This chain uses TRBV7-2 with TRBJ1-5; the match to TRBD1 covers 7 bases. There are 13 residues in the CDR3. Germline V CDR1 and CDR2: SGHTA, FQGNSA. V lost 5 bases and J lost 6; bases outside the gene matches: 4. The DNA for the CDR3 is TGTGCCAGCAGCCCAGAGGGGGCTCAGCCCCAGCATTTT. It yields the protein CASSPEGAQPQHF.

Turning to this clone: This may be a read error, as it is one base from a much larger clone. The chain combines TRBV18 with TRBJ2-2; 7 nucleotides match TRBD2. V shed 4 bases, J shed 4 bases, and the junction held 9 bases outside the gene matches. Germline V lookup: CDR1 KGHSH, CDR2 LQKENI. The CDR3 is 16 residues long. The CDR3 here is CASSLCGGSITGELFF. In DNA form, the CDR3 reads TGTGCCAGCTCACTCTGTGGCGGGAGTATCACCGGGGAGCTGTTTTTT.

As regards this clone: A read error may be the cause here, since a much bigger clone is one base away. The CDR3 reads CSVEDYNEQFF. CDR3 in DNA: TGCAGCGTTGAAGACTACAATGAGCAGTTCTTC. J is TRBJ2-1 and V is TRBV29-1; no definite D call. Looked up from germline, CDR1 is SQVTM and CDR2 is ANQGSEA. This CDR3 region has 11 residues. V was trimmed by 0 bases and J by 3 bases, leaving 0 bases between them.

The J gene is TRBJ2-7, the V gene TRBV6-5; no definite D call. The CDR3 spans 11 residues. Germline V gene sequence: CDR1 MNHEY, CDR2 SVGAGI. V was cut by 6 bases and J by 5 bases, with 8 bases left in between. CDR3 loop: CASRGLDEQYF. The CDR3 bases are TGTGCCAGCAGGGGTTTGGACGAGCAGTACTTC.

V and J are TRBV28 and TRBJ1-2, with D possibly being TRBD1 (6 bases). In germline, CDR1 is MDHEN, CDR2 SYDVKM. The V and J ends lost 10 bases and 3 bases respectively, with 12 bases between them. CDR3 size: 12 residues. DNA of the CDR3: TGTGCCATCGGGGACAAAGACTATGGCTACACCTTC. Protein product: CAIGDKDYGYTF.

V is TRBV4-1 and J is TRBJ2-1; possibly TRBD1 for D (6 bases). The germline CDR1 and CDR2 sequences are MGHRA and YSYEKL. CDR3 length: 15 amino acids. The V end was cut by 0 bases, the J end by 0 bases, with 6 bases between. Written as DNA, the CDR3 is TGCGCCAGCAGCCAAGAGGACAGCTCCTACAATGAGCAGTTCTTC. Translation: CASSQEDSSYNEQFF.